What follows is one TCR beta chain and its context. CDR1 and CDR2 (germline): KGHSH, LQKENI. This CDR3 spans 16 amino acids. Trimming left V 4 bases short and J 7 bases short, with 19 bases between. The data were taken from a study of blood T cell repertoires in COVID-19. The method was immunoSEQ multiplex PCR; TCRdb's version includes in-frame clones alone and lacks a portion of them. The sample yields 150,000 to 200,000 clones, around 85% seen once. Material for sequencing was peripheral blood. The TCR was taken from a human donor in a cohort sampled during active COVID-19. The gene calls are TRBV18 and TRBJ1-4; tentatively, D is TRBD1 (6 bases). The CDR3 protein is CASSLEPGGATEKLFF. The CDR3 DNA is TGTGCCAGCTCACTGGAACCGGGGGGGGCGACTGAAAAACTGTTTTTT.